The 19 T cell receptor beta chains below come from one sample, sequenced in a study of PD-L1 blockade in urothelial cancer. Method: immunoSEQ multiplex PCR; TCRdb's copy keeps in-frame clones and lacks some. The sample consists of tens of thousands of clones, 82% of them appearing once. This sample comprised PBMCs, obtained around atezolizumab (anti-PD-L1) treatment. Every receptor here comes from a man between 65 and 80 years old with urothelial cancer.

Comments on this clone: Other DNA sequences in the same sample also yield this CDR3. This chain connects TRBV10-3 to TRBJ1-1; tentatively, D is TRBD1 (6 bases). Trimming took 6 bases from V and 1 from J, leaving 9 bases between them. Germline values: CDR1 ENHRY, CDR2 SYGVKD. The CDR3 runs to 13 residues. This chain's CDR3 is CAIRTGPNTEAFF. The CDR3, as DNA: TGTGCCATCAGGACAGGTCCGAACACTGAAGCTTTCTTT.

The rearrangement uses TRBV5-1 and TRBJ2-7, with 11 nucleotides matching TRBD2. Trimming cost V 0 bases and J 3 bases; bases outside gene matches: 2. The CDR3 consists of 15 residues. Germline V gene sequence: CDR1 SGHRS, CDR2 YFSETQ. The CDR3 reads CASSLVLAGGYEQYF. DNA for the CDR3: TGCGCCAGCAGCTTGGTGCTAGCGGGAGGCTACGAGCAGTACTTC.

The chain combines TRBV6-6 with TRBJ1-2, with D possibly matching TRBD1 (5 bases). The ends were cut back, 5 bases at V and 5 bases at J, with 18 bases in the middle. This CDR3 region has 15 residues. Germline-derived CDR1 and CDR2 are MNHNY and SVGAGI (reference sequence). Here the CDR3 reads CASSPRGRVEYGYTF. Here the CDR3 DNA reads TGTGCCAGCAGTCCCCGAGGCAGGGTCGAGTATGGCTACACCTTC.

The gene calls are TRBV25-1 and TRBJ2-7, with D maybe TRBD1 (6 bases). V was cut by 2 bases and J by 5 bases, with 10 bases left in between. Germline loops: CDR1 MGHDK, CDR2 SYGVNS. There are 13 residues in the CDR3. The CDR3 DNA is TGTGCCAGCAGTGAACCCACAGGGAACGAGCAGTACTTC. Its protein is CASSEPTGNEQYF.

The V call is TRBV7-8, the J call TRBJ2-5; D is ambiguous. Trimming cost V 5 bases and J 3 bases, with 16 bases left between them. The CDR3 loop spans 15 amino acids. Germline assignment: CDR1 SGHVS and CDR2 FQNEAQ. Written as DNA, the CDR3 is TGTGCCAGCAGCCGCCCCATGGCTCGCAAAGAGACCCAGTACTTC. It specifies CASSRPMARKETQYF. Supplemented by reference TRBV7-8 and TRBJ2-5, the full variable domain reads GAGVSQSPRYKVAKRGQDVALRCDPISGHVSLFWYQQALGQGPEFLTYFQNEAQLDKSGLPSDRFFAERPEGSVSTLKIQRTQQEDSAVYLCASSRPMARKETQYFGPGTRLLVL.

This chain uses TRBV11-1 with TRBJ2-2; 10 bases align to TRBD2. Germline V lookup: CDR1 SGHAT, CDR2 FQDESV (reference sequence). This CDR3 spans 15 amino acids. With 3 bases clipped from V and 4 bases from J, the junction kept 2 bases outside the gene matches. CDR3 bases: TGTGCCAGCAGCTTCCGACTAGCGGGCACCGGGGAGCTGTTTTTT. As protein: CASSFRLAGTGELFF. Full variable domain (outside the CDR3, taken from reference TRBV11-1 and TRBJ2-2): EAEVAQSPRYKITEKSQAVAFWCDPISGHATLYWYRQILGQGPELLVQFQDESVVDDSQLPKDRFSAERLKGVDSTLKIQPAELGDSAMYLCASSFRLAGTGELFFGEGSRLTVL.

The V and J genes are TRBV6-1 and TRBJ2-2, with 9 bases lining up with TRBD2. Per germline, CDR1 MNHNS and CDR2 SASEGT. This CDR3 spans 17 amino acids. Germline trimming cut 0 bases from V and 3 bases from J; bases unmatched to any gene: 5. The CDR3 DNA sequence: TGTGCCAGCAGTGAAGCGCGGCTAGCGGGGTACACCGGGGAGCTGTTTTTT. Amino acid sequence: CASSEARLAGYTGELFF.

Only a few counts were recorded for this clone. This chain links TRBV10-2 with TRBJ2-1, with 7 bases aligning to TRBD2. CDR3 length equals 14 residues. V lost 8 bases to trimming and J lost 0 bases; unmatched junction nucleotides: 4. The germline CDR1 and CDR2 sequences are WSHSY and SAAADI. Written as DNA, the CDR3 is TGCGCCAGCTCCGGCGGGAGCTCCTACAATGAGCAGTTCTTC. Its translation: CASSGGSSYNEQFF.

The V gene is TRBV7-8, the J gene TRBJ2-1, with D tentatively TRBD1 (6 bases). The length of the CDR3 is 14 residues. Germline V gene sequence: CDR1 SGHVS, CDR2 FQNEAQ. V was cut by 3 bases and J by 3 bases, with 9 bases left in between. In nucleotides, the CDR3 is TGTGCCAGCAGCTTGTCGACAGGCTACAATGAGCAGTTCTTC. This encodes CASSLSTGYNEQFF. The full variable domain, rest sourced from reference TRBV7-8 and TRBJ2-1, is GAGVSQSPRYKVAKRGQDVALRCDPISGHVSLFWYQQALGQGPEFLTYFQNEAQLDKSGLPSDRFFAERPEGSVSTLKIQRTQQEDSAVYLCASSLSTGYNEQFFGPGTRLTVL.

J is TRBJ2-5 and V is TRBV11-2; D may be TRBD2 (5 bases). Per germline, CDR1 SGHAT and CDR2 FQNNGV. The CDR3 runs 14 residues. The V end lost 5 bases, the J end lost 1 base, and 11 bases lay between the germline ends. The CDR3 sequence: CASSPTGSQETQYF. DNA of the CDR3: TGTGCCAGCAGCCCCACGGGGTCCCAAGAGACCCAGTACTTC.

This clone was seen just once. The rearrangement uses TRBV11-1 and TRBJ2-7; 11 nucleotides agree with TRBD2. Germline CDR1 is SGHAT and CDR2 is FQDESV (reference sequence). The junction had 9 bases not matched to a gene; V was cut back by 5 bases and J by 3 bases. This CDR3 comprises 16 residues. The chain's CDR3 is CASSPRWGTSGYEQYF. Written as DNA, the CDR3 is TGTGCCAGCAGCCCGCGGTGGGGGACTAGCGGCTACGAGCAGTACTTC.

This clone occurred a few times. V usage is TRBV6-5 and J usage is TRBJ1-1; 8 bases agree with TRBD1. V shed 6 bases, J shed 4 bases, and the junction held 4 bases outside the gene matches. Germline lookup yields CDR1 MNHEY and CDR2 SVGAGI. The CDR3 contains 13 residues. The CDR3: CASRKTGGTEAFF. The CDR3 bases are TGTGCCAGCAGGAAAACAGGGGGCACTGAAGCTTTCTTT.

The CDR3 sequence: CASSRTTGLDYGYTF. CDR3 bases: TGCGCCAGCAGCCGTACGACAGGGCTCGATTATGGCTACACCTTC. The chain couples TRBV5-1 to TRBJ1-2, with 7 bases fitting TRBD1. The CDR3 is made up of 15 amino acids. V dropped 4 bases and J dropped 5; count of bases not matched to a gene: 11. Germline V CDR1 and CDR2: SGHRS, YFSETQ.

This chain uses TRBV30 with TRBJ1-1, with TRBD1 as a possible D gene (6 bases). The CDR3 is made up of 12 amino acids. Germline CDR1 reads GTSNPN; CDR2 reads SVGIG (reference sequence). V was trimmed by 3 bases and J by 5 bases, leaving 10 bases between them. CDR3 loop: CAWSEGQTEAFF. DNA for the CDR3: TGTGCCTGGAGCGAAGGACAGACTGAAGCTTTCTTT.

This CDR3 is CASSWTSGGYNEQFF. The DNA of the CDR3 is TGTGCCAGCAGCTGGACTAGCGGGGGCTACAATGAGCAGTTCTTC. The chain links TRBV7-2 to TRBJ2-1, with 13 bases aligning to TRBD2. The CDR3 loop spans 15 amino acids. Germline CDR1 and CDR2: SGHTA and FQGNSA. V lost 4 bases to trimming and J lost 3 bases; unmatched junction nucleotides: 0.

The gene calls are TRBV15 and TRBJ1-1; possible D gene TRBD1, 5 bases. The germline CDR1 and CDR2 sequences are LNHNV and YYDKDF (reference sequence). The CDR3 runs 13 residues. V was cut by 0 bases and J by 7 bases, with 9 bases left in between. The CDR3 reads CATSRDTGYEAFF. DNA of the CDR3: TGTGCCACCAGCAGAGATACAGGATATGAAGCTTTCTTT.

The CDR3: CASSDHTGDQPQHF. The CDR3 bases are TGCGCCAGCAGTGACCACACGGGGGATCAGCCCCAGCATTTT. This rearrangement joins TRBV10-2 to TRBJ1-5; D possibly corresponds to TRBD1 (5 bases). The CDR3 spans 14 residues. Germline V gene sequence: CDR1 WSHSY, CDR2 SAAADI. V shed 3 bases and J shed 5 bases, with 11 bases lying between them.

This clone is a singleton in its sample. The chain couples TRBV6-1 to TRBJ1-5; TRBD1 might be the D (5 bases). V was trimmed by 2 bases and J by 4 bases, leaving 9 bases between them. CDR1 and CDR2 from the germline V gene are MNHNS and SASEGT. CDR3 size: 14 residues. This CDR3 is CASSEQGGNQPQHF. CDR3 coding DNA: TGTGCCAGCAGTGAACAGGGTGGAAATCAGCCCCAGCATTTT.

The rearrangement joins TRBV6-1 to TRBJ2-3; 9 bases agree with TRBD2. Germline values: CDR1 MNHNS, CDR2 SASEGT. This CDR3 contains 15 residues. The junction had 4 bases not matched to a gene; V was cut back by 4 bases and J by 2 bases. In nucleotides, the CDR3 is TGTGCCAGCAGTGGAAGCGGGGGGATCACAGATACGCAGTATTTT. Its translation is CASSGSGGITDTQYF.